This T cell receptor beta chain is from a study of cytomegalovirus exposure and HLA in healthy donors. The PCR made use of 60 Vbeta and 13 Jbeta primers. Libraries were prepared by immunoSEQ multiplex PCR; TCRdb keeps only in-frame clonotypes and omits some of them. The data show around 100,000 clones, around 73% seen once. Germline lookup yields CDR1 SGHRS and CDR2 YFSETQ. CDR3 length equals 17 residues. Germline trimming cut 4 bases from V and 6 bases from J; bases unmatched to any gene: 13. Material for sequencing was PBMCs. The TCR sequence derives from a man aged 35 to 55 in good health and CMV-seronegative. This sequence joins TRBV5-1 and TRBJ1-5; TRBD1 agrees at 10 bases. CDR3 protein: CASSPTPGTGVGQPQHF. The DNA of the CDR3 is TGCGCCAGCAGCCCAACCCCCGGGACAGGGGTCGGTCAGCCCCAGCATTTT.